The rows below give T cell receptor beta chains drawn from one sample of a study of T cells in Graves' hyperthyroidism and ophthalmopathy. TCRdb called the multiplex PCR reads again in MiXCR, with one record for every CDR3 protein. The data contain 650,000 to 850,000 distinct CDR3 sequences, around a sixth of them seen just once; the ten biggest clones take up approximately 15%. Sample: blood. The receptors originated from a woman between 50 and 59 years old with Graves' hyperthyroidism that later progressed to Graves' ophthalmopathy. Both conserved end residues are part of each CDR3. Rows may omit the clone size; those that give it use once, few, many or a size class.

J | V | size | CDR3
TRBJ1-2 | TRBV20-1 | few | CSAPRDLGYGYTF
TRBJ2-1 | TRBV30 | few | CAWVRLNEQFF
TRBJ2-7 | TRBV10-3 | NA | CAISEGLTGGREQYF
TRBJ2-1 | TRBV20-1 | few | CSASQAWNNEQFF
TRBJ2-5 | TRBV10-3 | once | CAISERGPTSGETQYF
TRBJ1-2 | TRBV12-3/TRBV12-4 | many | CASTNAGTGLYGYTF
TRBJ1-2 | TRBV19 | NA | CASRSAWDGYTF
TRBJ2-7 | TRBV5-1 | NA | CASSTGRSSYEQYF
TRBJ1-1 | TRBV7-2 | NA | CASSLGTGVLVNTEAFF
TRBJ2-2 | TRBV12-3/TRBV12-4 | NA | CASSVRGGGTGELFF
TRBJ2-1 | TRBV14 | once | CASSQVLPGTYNEQFF
TRBJ2-2 | TRBV20-1 | many | CSAPGTQNTGELFF
TRBJ1-2 | TRBV12-3/TRBV12-4 | many | CASNLLTGSGGYTF
TRBJ1-2 | TRBV12-3/TRBV12-4 | NA | CASSGGQGYFDGYTF
TRBJ1-6 | TRBV5-5 | few | CASSFLDNSPLHF
TRBJ1-2 | TRBV20-1 | many | CSASGDRGNYGYTF